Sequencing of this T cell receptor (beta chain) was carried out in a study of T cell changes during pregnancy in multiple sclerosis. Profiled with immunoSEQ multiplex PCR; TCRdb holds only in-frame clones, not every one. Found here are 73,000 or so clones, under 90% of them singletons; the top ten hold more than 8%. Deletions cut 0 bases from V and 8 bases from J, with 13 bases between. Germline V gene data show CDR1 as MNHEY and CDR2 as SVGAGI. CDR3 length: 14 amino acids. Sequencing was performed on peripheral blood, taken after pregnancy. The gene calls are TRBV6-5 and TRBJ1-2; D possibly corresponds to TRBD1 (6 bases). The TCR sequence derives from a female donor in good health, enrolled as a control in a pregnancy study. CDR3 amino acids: CASSYSKGVSGYTF. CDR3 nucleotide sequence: TGTGCCAGCAGTTACTCAAAGGGGGTGAGCGGCTACACCTTC.